Included here is one T cell receptor (beta chain) sequence, with context. TCR beta CDR3 regions were amplified from RNA. Using the HTBI primer set, a first-round RT-PCR was run on the TCR CDR3. One entry per CDR3 protein, called by TCRdb with MiXCR from the multiplex PCR reads. The sample records about 52,000 distinct CDR3 sequences, about half being singletons. This entry comes from a study of T cells in Graves' hyperthyroidism and ophthalmopathy. The wider study: Peripheral blood was obtained at initial diagnosis, preceding any treatment.

V dropped 4 bases and J dropped 4; count of bases not matched to a gene: 5. In germline, CDR1 is SGHDT, CDR2 YYEEEE. The CDR3 is 14 amino acids. PBMCs stemmed from under 11 ml fresh peripheral blood. The TCR originated in a woman in her fifties or sixties with Graves' ophthalmopathy. The sequencing sample was made of blood. The V call is TRBV5-6, the J call TRBJ2-7; the match to TRBD1 covers 10 bases. CDR3 region: CASSLRQGAYEQYF. Written as DNA, the CDR3 is TGTGCCAGCAGCCTGAGACAGGGGGCGTACGAGCAGTACTTC.